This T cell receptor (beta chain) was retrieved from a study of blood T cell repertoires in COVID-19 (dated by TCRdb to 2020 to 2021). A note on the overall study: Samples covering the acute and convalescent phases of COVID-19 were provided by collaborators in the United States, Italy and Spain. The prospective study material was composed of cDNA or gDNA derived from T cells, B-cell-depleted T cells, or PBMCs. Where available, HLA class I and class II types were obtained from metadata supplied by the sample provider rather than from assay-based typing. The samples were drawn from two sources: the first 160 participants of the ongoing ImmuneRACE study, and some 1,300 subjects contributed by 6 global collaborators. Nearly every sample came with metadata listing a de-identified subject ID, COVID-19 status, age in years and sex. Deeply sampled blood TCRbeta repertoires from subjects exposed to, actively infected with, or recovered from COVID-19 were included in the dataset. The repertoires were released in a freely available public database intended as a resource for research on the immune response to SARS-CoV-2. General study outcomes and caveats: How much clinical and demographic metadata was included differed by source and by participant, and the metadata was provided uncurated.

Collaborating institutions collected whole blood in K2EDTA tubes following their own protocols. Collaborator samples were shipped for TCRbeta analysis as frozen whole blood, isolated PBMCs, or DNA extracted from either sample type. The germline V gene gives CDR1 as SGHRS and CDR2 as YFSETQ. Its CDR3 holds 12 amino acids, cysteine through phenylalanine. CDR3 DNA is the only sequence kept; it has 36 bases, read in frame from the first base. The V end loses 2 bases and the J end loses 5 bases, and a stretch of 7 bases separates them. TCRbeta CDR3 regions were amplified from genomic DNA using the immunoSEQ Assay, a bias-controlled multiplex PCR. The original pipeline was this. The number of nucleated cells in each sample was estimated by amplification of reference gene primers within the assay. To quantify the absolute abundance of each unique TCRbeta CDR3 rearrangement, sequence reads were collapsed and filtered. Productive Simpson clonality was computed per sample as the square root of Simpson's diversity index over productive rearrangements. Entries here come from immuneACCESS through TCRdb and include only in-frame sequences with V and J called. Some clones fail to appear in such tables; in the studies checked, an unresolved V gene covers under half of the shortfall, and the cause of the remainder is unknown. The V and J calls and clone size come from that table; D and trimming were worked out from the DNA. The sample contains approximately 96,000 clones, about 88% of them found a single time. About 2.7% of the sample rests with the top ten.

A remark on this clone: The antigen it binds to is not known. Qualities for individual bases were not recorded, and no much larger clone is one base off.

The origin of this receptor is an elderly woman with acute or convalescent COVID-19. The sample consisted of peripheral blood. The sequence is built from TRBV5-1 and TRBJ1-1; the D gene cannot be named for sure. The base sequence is TGCGCCAGCAGCTTTGCCGGGACTGAAGCTTTCTTT. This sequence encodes CASSFAGTEAFF.